These 2 T cell receptor beta chains were sequenced from one sample in a study of cytomegalovirus exposure and HLA in healthy donors. A multiplex PCR was run with 60 Vbeta primers and 13 Jbeta primers. TCRdb's copy holds only in-frame clones and misses some; the assay was immunoSEQ multiplex PCR. The table records more than 25,000 clones, roughly 68% of them present only once. The specimen sequenced was PBMCs. Receptors originate from a woman aged 45-60 years in good health and CMV-seronegative.

This clone was recorded once. The chain has TRBV5-1 and TRBJ2-7; D unresolved. This CDR3 has 11 amino acids. V gave up 0 bases and J gave up 6 bases, with 4 bases separating them. CDR1 is SGHRS, CDR2 YFSETQ, per germline. CDR3 coding DNA: TGCGCCAGCAGCTTGGACACCGAGCAGTACTTC. Translation gives CASSLDTEQYF.

This clone occurred a few times. The rearrangement joins TRBV15 to TRBJ2-7, with D possibly being TRBD2 (6 bases). Germline CDR1 and CDR2: LNHNV and YYDKDF (reference sequence). The CDR3 consists of 15 residues. V gave up 1 base and J gave up 0 bases, with 10 bases separating them. CDR3 coding DNA: TGTGCCACCAGCAGAGGGCGGGACCCCTCCTACGAGCAGTACTTC. Translated, it gives CATSRGRDPSYEQYF.